Listed below are T cell receptor beta chains from one sample, sequenced in a study of immune evolution from preneoplasia to lung adenocarcinoma. Profiled with immunoSEQ multiplex PCR; TCRdb holds only in-frame clones, not every one. Of a few thousand clones detected, around 75% appear once; the ten largest clones hold around 8.7%. Sequenced material: FFPE minimally invasive lung adenocarcinoma tissue. The receptors were sampled from a person aged 60-79 years with lung adenocarcinoma. Both conserved end residues are part of each CDR3. Each record gives: J gene, D gene, V gene, clone size, CDR3 DNA, CDR3 protein. D genes are given only for firm matches. Rows may omit the clone size; those that give it use once, few, many or a size class.

>TRBJ2-2|NA|TRBV5-1|NA
TGCGCCAGCAGCCTTCCCGACCCTACCGGGGAGCTGTTTTTT
CASSLPDPTGELFF
>TRBJ1-4|NA|TRBV28|NA
TGTGCCAGCAGTTTCTACAGGGACGGTGATGAAAAACTGTTTTTT
CASSFYRDGDEKLFF
>TRBJ2-7|TRBD1|TRBV7-8|NA
TGTGCCAGCAGCCCAGGGGGACAGTACGAGCAGTACTTC
CASSPGGQYEQYF
>TRBJ2-5|NA|TRBV6-4|NA
TGTGCCAGCAGTGAGGGTCAGGGAGGAGGAGAGACCCAGTACTTC
CASSEGQGGGETQYF
>TRBJ2-1|NA|TRBV28|few
TGTGCCAGCAGTTTACGACTAGATTCCTACAATGAGCAGTTCTTC
CASSLRLDSYNEQFF
>TRBJ2-3|NA|TRBV6-5|NA
TGTGCCACCCGGTCCCCGGGCCGCACAGATACGCAGTATTTT
CATRSPGRTDTQYF
>TRBJ2-5|NA|TRBV7-3|NA
TGTGCCAGCAGCTTGGACTCCTCTAAAGAGACCCAGTACTTC
CASSLDSSKETQYF
>TRBJ2-4|NA|TRBV5-1|NA
TGCGCCAGCAGCTTGATGGGGGGCGCCAAAAACATTCAGTACTTC
CASSLMGGAKNIQYF
>TRBJ2-1|NA|TRBV18|NA
TGTGCCAGCTCACCACAGGGGGAGACCTACAATGAGCAGTTCTTC
CASSPQGETYNEQFF
>TRBJ1-2|TRBD1|TRBV29-1|few
TGCAGCGTTGAACCCCGGGACAGCAACTATGGCTACACCTTC
CSVEPRDSNYGYTF
>TRBJ1-1|TRBD1|TRBV5-1|NA
TGCGCCAGCAGCTTGGGACAGGGGGCTTTCTCGAACACTGAAGCTTTCTTT
CASSLGQGAFSNTEAFF
>TRBJ2-1|NA|TRBV5-1|large
TGCGCCAGCAGTTCCCAGGTTAGCTCCTACAATGAGCAGTTCTTC
CASSSQVSSYNEQFF
>TRBJ2-1|TRBD1|TRBV29-1|few
TGCAGCGTTGACCGGGGACAGGGGGTAATCGATGAGCAGTTCTTC
CSVDRGQGVIDEQFF
>TRBJ2-5|TRBD2|TRBV7-9|NA
TGTGCCAGCAGCCGGAAAATAGCGGGGCAAGAGACCCAGTACTTC
CASSRKIAGQETQYF
>TRBJ2-6|NA|TRBV9|NA
TGTGCCAGCAGACAGGGAAGCTTTGGGGCCAACGTCCTGACTTTC
CASRQGSFGANVLTF
>TRBJ2-1|NA|TRBV7-2|NA
TGTGCCAGCAGGGGGGGGGACAGGCTCTACAATGAGCAGTTCTTC
CASRGGDRLYNEQFF
>TRBJ1-1|NA|TRBV6-1|few
TGTGCCAGCAGTGACTCCTGGGCGAGCGCTTTCTTT
CASSDSWASAFF
>TRBJ1-5|TRBD1|TRBV2|NA
TGTGCCAGCAGCAGTAACAGGGGAAGCAATCAGCCCCAGCATTTT
CASSSNRGSNQPQHF
>TRBJ1-2|TRBD1|TRBV4-1|NA
TGCGCCAGCAGCCTAGACGGGCAGGGGGGAGGCTACACCTTC
CASSLDGQGGGYTF
>TRBJ2-3|TRBD2|TRBV5-1|NA
TGCGCCAGCAGCTTGGATACAGCGGGGAGAGGGGATACGCAGTATTTT
CASSLDTAGRGDTQYF
>TRBJ2-7|NA|TRBV4-3|NA
TGCGCCAGCAGCCTTACGACATCGGGGGCCTCCTACGAGCAGTACTTC
CASSLTTSGASYEQYF
>TRBJ1-6|TRBD1|TRBV28|few
TGTGCCAGCAGTTTATACCTCGGACAGGGCCATTCACCCCTCCACTTT
CASSLYLGQGHSPLHF
>TRBJ1-1|NA|TRBV7-9|few
TGTGCCAGCAGCTTACTGATGAACACTGAAGCTTTCTTT
CASSLLMNTEAFF
>TRBJ2-6|NA|TRBV9|NA
TGTGCCAGCAGACAGGGAAGCTCTGGGGCCAACGTCCTGACTTTC
CASRQGSSGANVLTF
>TRBJ2-1|NA|TRBV29-1|NA
TGCAGCGTTGAAGAGGAGCAGAGACCCTACAATGAGCAGTTCTTC
CSVEEEQRPYNEQFF
>TRBJ1-2|NA|TRBV7-2|NA
TGTGCCAGCAACGTTAACTATGGCTACACCTTC
CASNVNYGYTF
>TRBJ1-3|NA|TRBV7-8|NA
TGTGCCAGCAGCTTAGCCCAGGCCCCAAACACCATATATTTT
CASSLAQAPNTIYF
>TRBJ2-7|TRBD2|TRBV6-6|NA
TGTGCCAGCAGTCCTGGGACTAGCGGCGAGCAGTACTTC
CASSPGTSGEQYF
>TRBJ2-1|NA|TRBV5-8|few
TGTGCCAGCAGCTTTTCCCTTAGGGGTGAGCAGTTCTTC
CASSFSLRGEQFF
>TRBJ2-2|NA|TRBV2|once
TGTGCCAGCTCTGCCGGGACGTTCACCGGGGAGCTGTTTTTT
CASSAGTFTGELFF
>TRBJ2-2|NA|TRBV4-1|NA
TGCGCCAGCAGCCAAGAAGGCAGAGGGGTCGGGGAGCTGTTTTTT
CASSQEGRGVGELFF
>TRBJ2-2|TRBD2|TRBV27|NA
TGTGCCAGCAGCAAATACGACTTCGCCCTAGCGGGGGGACACCGCGGGGAGCTGTTTTTT
CASSKYDFALAGGHRGELFF
>TRBJ2-7|NA|TRBV19|NA
TGTGCCAGTAGTGCCGACTTAATTGGCGAGCAGTACTTC
CASSADLIGEQYF
>TRBJ2-7|TRBD2|TRBV7-8|NA
TGTGCCAGCAGCTCCATCCACGGGGGGATCTACGAGCAGTACTTC
CASSSIHGGIYEQYF
>TRBJ2-5|NA|TRBV5-5|NA
TGTGCCAGCAGCTTGGCCCCCGCGGACTTAGAGACCCAGTACTTC
CASSLAPADLETQYF
>TRBJ1-1|NA|TRBV5-1|NA
TGCGCCAGCAGCTTGGAAACAGTTATGAACACTGAAGCTTTCTTT
CASSLETVMNTEAFF
>TRBJ2-2|TRBD2|TRBV18|NA
TGTGCCAGCTCACCCCTGAGCGGGGGCCACCGGGAGCTGTTTTTT
CASSPLSGGHRELFF
>TRBJ2-7|TRBD1|TRBV18|NA
TGTGCCAGCTCACCACTGACAGGGGATTCCTACGAGCAGTACTTC
CASSPLTGDSYEQYF
>TRBJ2-2|NA|TRBV6-4|NA
TGTGCCAGCAGCTCCACGGACGGGGGGGAGCTGTTTTTT
CASSSTDGGELFF
>TRBJ2-6|TRBD1|TRBV10-2|NA
TGCGCCAGCAGTGAAGGGACAGGGGTAACTGGGGCCAACGTCCTGACTTTC
CASSEGTGVTGANVLTF
>TRBJ1-2|NA|TRBV29-1|few
TGCAGCGTGCCGGGACCCTCAGGCTACACCTTC
CSVPGPSGYTF
>TRBJ2-1|NA|TRBV12-5|NA
TGTGCTAGTGGTTTAACTACAGGCATTAATGAGCAGTTCTTC
CASGLTTGINEQFF
>TRBJ2-7|NA|TRBV29-1|NA
TGCAGCGTTGAAACAGGGTTCGGAGAGCAGTACTTC
CSVETGFGEQYF
>TRBJ1-5|NA|TRBV28|few
TGTGCCAGCAGTCGGGGGGTTAGCAATCAGCCCCAGCATTTT
CASSRGVSNQPQHF
>TRBJ1-1|NA|TRBV5-1|NA
TGCGCCAGCAGCTTGGCCGCAGGGGCGAGCACTGAAGCTTTCTTT
CASSLAAGASTEAFF
>TRBJ2-5|NA|TRBV27|NA
TGTGCCAGCAGTTTATTGGGGGGCAAACAAGAGACCCAGTACTTC
CASSLLGGKQETQYF
>TRBJ1-1|TRBD1|TRBV7-6|few
TGTGCCAGCAGCCGACAGGGGCTGAACACTGAAGCTTTCTTT
CASSRQGLNTEAFF
>TRBJ1-2|TRBD1|TRBV19|once
TGTGCCAGTAGTCCGGGACAGGGGAACTATGGCTACACCTTC
CASSPGQGNYGYTF
>TRBJ2-7|TRBD1|TRBV18|NA
TGTGCCAGCTCACCCCAGTCCAGCAGGGGGCTCAGGTTCTACGAGCAGTACTTC
CASSPQSSRGLRFYEQYF
>TRBJ2-1|NA|TRBV7-8|NA
TGTGCCAGCAGCTTCCGGACCAACTCCTACAATGAGCAGTTCTTC
CASSFRTNSYNEQFF
>TRBJ2-2|TRBD2|TRBV15|NA
TGTGCCACCAGCAGAGGTCCCGGGACTAGCGGGGGCCCTGGGACCGGGGAGCTGTTTTTT
CATSRGPGTSGGPGTGELFF